The 7 T cell receptor beta chains presented below share a single source sample, sequenced in a study of cytomegalovirus exposure and HLA in healthy donors. A multiplex PCR was run with 60 Vbeta primers and 13 Jbeta primers. Measured with immunoSEQ multiplex PCR; TCRdb has only the in-frame clones, and not every one. The table includes 210,000 or so clones, 83% detected once. Sequences were obtained from PBMCs. These TCRs come from a girl aged 5 to 17 in good health and CMV-seronegative.

The chain employs TRBV28 and TRBJ2-5; 10 bases map to TRBD2. The V segment lost 4 bases and the J segment 5 bases; nucleotides outside the gene matches: 7. CDR3 size: 15 residues. The germline gives CDR1 MDHEN, CDR2 SYDVKM. The DNA of the CDR3 is TGTGCCAGCAGTTATACGGGACTAGCGCCCGAGACCCAGTACTTC. The encoded protein is CASSYTGLAPETQYF. The whole variable domain, remainder taken from reference TRBV28 and TRBJ2-5, is DVKVTQSSRYLVKRTGEKVFLECVQDMDHENMFWYRQDPGLGLRLIYFSYDVKMKEKGDIPEGYSVSREKKERFSLILESASTNQTSMYLCASSYTGLAPETQYFGPGTRLLVL.

A note on this clone: This CDR3 is also generated by other DNA sequences in the sample. The J gene is TRBJ1-1, the V gene TRBV28; D unclear. Germline loops: CDR1 MDHEN, CDR2 SYDVKM. The CDR3 extends over 14 amino acids. Deletions cut 2 bases from V and 0 bases from J, with 7 bases between. CDR3 sequence (DNA): TGTGCCAGCAGTTTAGACGGGGTGAACACTGAAGCTTTCTTT. It encodes CASSLDGVNTEAFF.

The sample holds one count of this clone. CDR3 in DNA: TGTGCCAGCTCATCAACCTACGAGCAGTACTTC. Protein: CASSSTYEQYF. The J gene is TRBJ2-7, the V gene TRBV18; D is undetermined. The V end lost 5 bases, the J end lost 2 bases, and 4 bases lay between the germline ends. This CDR3 region has 11 residues. Germline V gene data show CDR1 as KGHSH and CDR2 as LQKENI. Full variable domain (rest looked up from reference TRBV18 and TRBJ2-7): NAGVMQNPRHLVRRRGQEARLRCSPMKGHSHVYWYRQLPEEGLKFMVYLQKENIIDESGMPKERFSAEFPKEGPSILRIQQVVRGDSAAYFCASSSTYEQYFGPGTRLTVT.

The chain has TRBV29-1 and TRBJ2-1; perhaps TRBD1 as D (8 bases). The CDR3 has 14 amino acids. The V gene lost 2 bases and the J gene lost 2 bases, with 10 bases spanning the gap. The germline V gene has CDR1 SQVTM and CDR2 ANQGSEA. The CDR3 DNA sequence: TGCAGCGTTGAAACAGGGGGGGCCTACAATGAGCAGTTCTTC. Encoded protein: CSVETGGAYNEQFF.

J is TRBJ1-3 and V is TRBV11-2, with TRBD1 as a possible D gene (5 bases). The CDR3 loop spans 14 amino acids. Germline assignment: CDR1 SGHAT and CDR2 FQNNGV. V lost 4 bases and J lost 0, with 7 bases in between. CDR3 residues: CASSWTSSGNTIYF. In DNA, the CDR3 is TGTGCCAGCAGCTGGACAAGCTCTGGAAACACCATATATTTT.

This clone was observed a single time. The chain joins TRBV7-2 to TRBJ1-2; 8 nucleotides line up with TRBD1. Per germline, CDR1 SGHTA and CDR2 FQGNSA. The length of the CDR3 is 15 residues. Trimming took 4 bases from V and 3 from J; bases not matched to a gene: 7. The CDR3 bases are TGTGCCAGCAGCTCTCGGACAGGGAACGACTATGGCTACACCTTC. Amino acid sequence: CASSSRTGNDYGYTF. Looking up the rest from reference TRBV7-2 and TRBJ1-2 gives the full variable domain: GAGVSQSPSNKVTEKGKDVELRCDPISGHTALYWYRQSLGQGLEFLIYFQGNSAPDKSGLPSDRFSAERTGGSVSTLTIQRTQQEDSAVYLCASSSRTGNDYGYTFGSGTRLTVV.

The chain links TRBV7-9 to TRBJ2-3; D call uncertain. CDR1 is SEHNR and CDR2 is FQNEAQ in the germline V gene (reference sequence). The CDR3 extends over 13 amino acids. V was shortened by 4 bases and J by 4 bases, with 9 bases between the two germline ends. This chain's CDR3 is CASSSRGPDTQYF. The CDR3 nucleotides are TGTGCCAGCAGCTCCCGAGGTCCAGATACGCAGTATTTT.